This T cell receptor (beta chain) appears in the sequencing data of a study of cytomegalovirus exposure and HLA in healthy donors. Healthy bone marrow donors made up the donors. Though probably carrying unrecorded immune exposures, donors were nominally healthy at sampling. V was trimmed by 6 bases and J by 0 bases, leaving 5 bases between them. CDR3 length equals 13 residues. Germline assignment: CDR1 MGHRA and CDR2 YSYEKL. PCR employed 60 Vbeta and 13 Jbeta primers. Assay: immunoSEQ multiplex PCR; the TCRdb copy retains only in-frame clones and omits some. The sample lists roughly 260,000 clones; about 83% were seen once.

V and J are TRBV4-1 and TRBJ2-2; D is ambiguous. The TCR sequence derives from a woman aged 35 to 49 in good health and CMV-seropositive. The sequencing input was PBMCs. The CDR3 sequence: CASRQTNTGELFF. The DNA of the CDR3 is TGCGCCAGCAGGCAGACGAACACCGGGGAGCTGTTTTTT.